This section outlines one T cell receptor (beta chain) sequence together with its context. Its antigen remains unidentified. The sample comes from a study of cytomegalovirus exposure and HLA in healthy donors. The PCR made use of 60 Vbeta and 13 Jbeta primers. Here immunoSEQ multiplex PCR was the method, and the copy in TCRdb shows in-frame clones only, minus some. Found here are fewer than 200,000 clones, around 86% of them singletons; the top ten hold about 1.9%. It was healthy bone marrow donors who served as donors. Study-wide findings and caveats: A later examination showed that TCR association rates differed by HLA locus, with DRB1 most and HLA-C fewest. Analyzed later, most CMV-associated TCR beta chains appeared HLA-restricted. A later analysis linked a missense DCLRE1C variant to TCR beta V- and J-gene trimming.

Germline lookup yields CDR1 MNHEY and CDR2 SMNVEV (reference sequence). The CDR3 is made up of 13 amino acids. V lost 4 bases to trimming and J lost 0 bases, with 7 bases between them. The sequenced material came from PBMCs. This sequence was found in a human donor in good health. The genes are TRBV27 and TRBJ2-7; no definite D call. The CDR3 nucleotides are TGTGCCAGCAGTTCCCCTTCCTCCTACGAGCAGTACTTC. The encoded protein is CASSSPSSYEQYF.